This T cell receptor beta chain is from a study of T cells in Graves' hyperthyroidism and ophthalmopathy (dated 2019 in TCRdb). Study-wide context: Peripheral blood was sampled at the time of initial diagnosis, prior to any treatment. TCR Vbeta CDR3 sequencing of 135 peripheral blood samples (around 45 ophthalmopathy, 75 or so hyperthyroidism and roughly 17 progressor patients) is reported in the paper. TCR V-J signatures able to tell the groups apart were searched for in a discovery cohort of 95 to 100 patients, of whom under 45 had Graves' ophthalmopathy and some 60 had stable Graves' hyperthyroidism. After sampling, hyperthyroidism patients received methimazole starting at 30 mg daily, and ophthalmopathy patients received high-dose intravenous methylprednisolone. Prospective prediction of ophthalmopathy was tested in an independent validation cohort consisting of about 19 hyperthyroidism patients and 15 to 17 patients who later progressed to ophthalmopathy. The 100 discovery patients were divided at random into training and test sets in a 7:3 ratio. The study also compared thyroid tissue and blood T-cell repertoires from roughly 6 Graves' hyperthyroidism patients. Broad study findings and their caveats: A model built on a 13 V-J signature distinguished ophthalmopathy from stable hyperthyroidism, reaching 87.88% sensitivity and about 81% specificity in cross-validation and 80%/75% in testing. Most expanded thyroid clonotypes (frequency above 0.001) were also detected in blood, a finding suggesting that blood repertoires may reflect thyroid immune responses. No statistical method was used to set the sample size in advance, and investigators knew the group allocation. In validation, the model predicted progression to ophthalmopathy a median of 6.5 months before onset, with roughly 70% sensitivity and roughly 77% specificity.

This clonotype was found a few times. No antigen is known for it. Nothing much larger sits one base from this clone, and base qualities are not available. The TCR beta CDR3 regions were amplified from the RNA transcripts. The TCR CDR3 was subjected to a first round of RT-PCR using the HTBI primer set and the Qiagen OneStep RT-PCR kit. Libraries were constructed in a second round of multiplex PCR, after which size selection and purification were performed. Paired-end sequencing of the libraries was performed with 100 bp reads on an Illumina HiSeq2000. The source study handled its data this way. Raw data were processed with SOAPnuke, discarding reads with adapters, uncalled bases, mean Phred below 15, or no exact constant-primer or identifier match. High-quality paired reads were merged with COPE v1.2.5, and unique nucleotide sequences were defined as clonotypes. MiTCR v1.1 was used to align the clonotypes against IMGT TRBV, TRBD and TRBJ reference segments. The analysis was restricted to V-J combinations with a frequency above 0.0001, which together covered roughly 99% of the repertoires. The TCS score was defined as the ratio of F50 (clonal expansion) to E x V (chaos), calculated using BLOSUM62-based TCRdist between CDR3 peptides within each V-J. Welch's t-statistics and random forest reduced roughly 530 V-J features to roughly 13, which were used in a naive Bayes classifier (R e1071). TCRdb cleaned the public reads at Q25 with fastp, built clones with MiXCR and kept in-frame beta chains. Duplicate CDR3 protein sequences are folded into a single record with the most common DNA and genes. The V and J calls come from TCRdb's annotation, not from the publication. Across this sample there are more than 350,000 distinct CDR3 sequences, with 15% seen only once. Approximately 29% of the sample is held by the ten biggest clonotypes.

The cysteine opens and the phenylalanine closes a CDR3 of 12 amino acids. The retained sequence is limited to the CDR3, 36 bases, with the frame set at the first base. The germline V gene (reference sequence) gives CDR1 as DFQATT and CDR2 as SNEGSKA. Deletion took 5 bases off V and 7 bases off J, with a span of 12 bases between the germline ends. Stable Graves' hyperthyroidism was defined as the absence of progression to ophthalmopathy over 18 months of follow-up. Hyperthyroidism patients were newly diagnosed, had a disease duration of under 2 months, and were aged 18 to 65 years. Any patient with an uncontrolled infection, another autoimmune disease, pregnancy or lactation was excluded. Diagnoses relied on clinical symptoms, serum thyroxine and TRAb, thyroid ultrasound and orbital computed tomography. Ficoll-Paque density gradient centrifugation was used to isolate PBMCs from approximately 10 ml of fresh peripheral blood. Total RNA was extracted with Trizol reagent, and quality was checked on an Agilent 2100 Bioanalyzer.

Sequenced sample: blood. The chain links TRBV20-1 with TRBJ1-5, with a tentative D gene TRBD1 over 5 matching bases. This clonotype was sampled from a woman aged 25-40 years with Graves' hyperthyroidism. CDR3 region: CSAHQGGQPQHF. The nucleotide sequence is given as TGCAGTGCTCACCAGGGTGGGCAGCCCCAGCATTTT.